The 9 T cell receptor beta chains listed next were all sequenced from one sample in a study of a mutant IDH1 vaccine in newly diagnosed glioma. Time point given: week 47, end of study. Vaccination comprised doses that each held 300 ug of mutant IDH1 20-mer peptide, plus topical imiquimod. Clones were read by immunoSEQ multiplex PCR, and TCRdb kept only the in-frame ones, dropping some. Of over 75,000 clones listed, about 81% are singletons. For these TCRs, the target antigens are not known. Here the sequenced sample was PBMCs, taken from a glioma patient whose treatment included an IDH1 peptide vaccine. Receptor source: a man aged 35 to 55 with glioma.

The chain combines TRBV10-3 with TRBJ2-5, with TRBD1 identical over 12 bases. The CDR3 is 15 residues long. The V gene's germline CDR1 is ENHRY and CDR2 SYGVKD. The V and J ends lost 4 bases and 11 bases, in that order; junction bases with no gene match: 11. This chain's CDR3 is CAISVRDRGLGEQYF. The CDR3 DNA is TGTGCCATCAGTGTCCGGGACAGGGGGCTAGGAGAGCAGTACTTC.

CDR3 DNA: TGTGCCAGCAGCCAACGCGAACTGACCAAAAACATTCAGTACTTC. Protein product: CASSQRELTKNIQYF. The J gene is TRBJ2-4, the V gene TRBV11-2, with no clear D. The CDR3 has 15 amino acids. In germline, CDR1 is SGHAT, CDR2 FQNNGV. Between the trimmed V and J ends, which lost 5 bases and 2 bases, there was a span of 13 bases.

The chain combines TRBV11-2 with TRBJ2-1; 10 bases match TRBD2. The CDR3 loop spans 15 amino acids. From germline, CDR1 is SGHAT and CDR2 FQNNGV. J gave up 5 bases and V 2 bases, and 3 bases lay outside the gene matches. In DNA form, the CDR3 reads TGTGCCAGCAGCTTACAACTAGCGGGGAACAATGAGCAGTTCTTC. It codes for CASSLQLAGNNEQFF.

V and J are TRBV10-1 and TRBJ1-2; TRBD1 aligns across 9 bases. The CDR3 totals 15 residues. Germline V CDR1 and CDR2: WNHNN, SYGVQD (reference sequence). J was trimmed by 2 bases and V by 3 bases; bases with no gene match: 4. CDR3 in DNA: TGCGCCAGCAGTGACGGACAGGGGCGAAACTATGGCTACACCTTC. The encoded protein is CASSDGQGRNYGYTF.

CDR3 region: CASRTRTDEAFF. The DNA for the CDR3 is TGTGCCAGCAGAACAAGGACAGATGAAGCTTTCTTT. V usage is TRBV6-1 and J usage is TRBJ1-1; tentatively, D is TRBD1 (6 bases). Deletions cut 6 bases from V and 7 bases from J, with 12 bases between. CDR1 and CDR2 from the germline V gene are MNHNS and SASEGT. The CDR3 spans 12 residues.

The chain recombines TRBV7-2 with TRBJ1-5, with a tentative D call TRBD1 (6 bases). Trimming stripped 5 bases from V and 4 bases from J, with 15 bases between. The CDR3 is 15 residues long. Germline V gene data show CDR1 as SGHTA and CDR2 as FQGNSA. CDR3 residues: CASSPRTAWNQPQHF. The CDR3 DNA follows: TGTGCCAGCAGCCCCCGGACAGCTTGGAATCAGCCCCAGCATTTT.

The chain has TRBV19 and TRBJ2-1; no clear D. This CDR3 region has 14 residues. The V gene's germline CDR1 is LNHDA and CDR2 SQIVND (reference sequence). Trimming pared 7 bases from V and 0 bases from J, leaving 10 bases between. CDR3 sequence reads: CASTLDSSYNEQFF. In DNA form, the CDR3 reads TGTGCCAGTACCTTGGATAGCTCCTACAATGAGCAGTTCTTC.

This chain joins TRBV12-5 and TRBJ2-5; D may be TRBD1 or TRBD2 (5 bases each). The length of the CDR3 is 14 residues. Germline V gene data show CDR1 as LGHNT and CDR2 as FRNRAP. Trimming stripped 0 bases from V and 5 bases from J, with 10 bases between. In DNA, the CDR3 is TGTGCTAGTGGTTTGGTACCCAGGGAGGAGACCCAGTACTTC. Protein product: CASGLVPREETQYF.

The chain uses TRBV5-1 and TRBJ1-4, with TRBD1 as a possible D gene (6 bases). Per the germline V gene, CDR1 is SGHRS and CDR2 is YFSETQ. The V and J ends lost 0 bases and 0 bases respectively, with 9 bases between them. This CDR3 region has 16 residues. Written as DNA, the CDR3 is TGCGCCAGCAGCTTGGAGGGGGTTGCAACTAATGAAAAACTGTTTTTT. Protein product: CASSLEGVATNEKLFF.